The 11 T cell receptor beta chains below were found in one sample sequenced in a study of T-cell reconstitution after alpha-beta-depleted transplantation in children (TCRdb year 2016). Library preparation used PCR. The run used an Illumina HiSeq 2500. TCR libraries were prepared with molecular barcoding, using unique molecular identifiers to normalize TCRbeta repertoire quantification. Through fastp at Q25 and MiXCR, TCRdb rebuilt clones from the public reads, retaining in-frame beta chains. All rows with the same CDR3 protein become a single entry with the most common DNA and genes. For this sample there are 200,000 to 300,000 distinct CDR3 sequences; 24% appear just once. The ten largest clones take up around 4.8% of the sample. Explained via the paper, the treatment or condition label denotes: allogeneic hematopoietic cell transplantation with graft depleted of TCRalphabeta T cells and CD19 B cells.

Sequenced material: PBMCs, mostly from graft donor cells, taken 360 days after TCRalphabeta/CD19-depleted stem cell transplant. Receptor source: a female patient aged 2-9 years who had a stem cell transplant for congenital amegakaryocytic thrombocytopenia, so the T cells may come from the graft donor.

This clonotype was seen only a few times. J is TRBJ2-3 and V is TRBV29-1; the D gene is possibly TRBD1 (5 bases). Per the germline V gene, CDR1 is SQVTM and CDR2 is ANQGSEA. The CDR3 is made up of 13 amino acids. V lost 7 bases to trimming and J lost 0 bases, with 11 bases between them. CDR3 DNA sequence: TGCAGCGCCCTGACAGCCAGCACAGATACGCAGTATTTT. This codes for CSALTASTDTQYF.

The rearrangement uses TRBV7-9 and TRBJ2-5; D is possibly TRBD2 (5 bases). Trimming stripped 3 bases from V and 1 base from J, with 15 bases between. Germline lookup yields CDR1 SEHNR and CDR2 FQNEAQ (reference sequence). The CDR3 spans 16 residues. The CDR3 DNA sequence: TGTGCCAGCAGCTTTGTTGAGCGGAAGCTCCAAGAGACCCAGTACTTC. Protein product: CASSFVERKLQETQYF.

The genes are TRBV7-9 and TRBJ2-3; 7 nucleotides agree with TRBD2. With V trimmed by 4 bases and J by 9 bases, 4 bases remained unmatched. Germline loops: CDR1 SEHNR, CDR2 FQNEAQ (reference sequence). CDR3 size: 12 residues. The CDR3 protein is CASSSGLVTQYF. The CDR3 coding sequence is TGTGCCAGCAGCTCAGGACTAGTAACGCAGTATTTT.

V gene TRBV6-1 combines with J gene TRBJ2-7; D ambiguous. CDR3 length: 15 residues. The V gene lost 2 bases and the J gene lost 0 bases, with 11 bases spanning the gap. Germline V gives CDR1 MNHNS, CDR2 SASEGT. CDR3: CASSERAKVSYEQYF. CDR3 in DNA: TGTGCCAGCAGTGAACGGGCGAAGGTCTCCTACGAGCAGTACTTC.

This CDR3 reads CASSLLPGQEQETQYF. Written as DNA, the CDR3 is TGCGCCAGCAGCCTACTACCGGGACAGGAACAAGAGACCCAGTACTTC. The chain joins TRBV4-1 to TRBJ2-5; TRBD1 matches 8 bases. Germline CDR1 is MGHRA and CDR2 is YSYEKL. V was clipped by 4 bases and J by 2 bases; unmatched bases: 9. The CDR3 is made up of 16 amino acids.

This clonotype appeared a few times. The chain has TRBV5-1 and TRBJ1-2; no clear D. The V end lost 0 bases, the J end lost 5 bases, and 8 bases lay between the germline ends. The CDR3 is 13 amino acids. Germline V gene lookup returns CDR1 SGHRS and CDR2 YFSETQ. CDR3 residues: CASSLGRPYGYTF. The CDR3, as DNA: TGCGCCAGCAGCTTGGGCAGGCCGTATGGCTACACCTTC. The variable domain in full, completed from reference TRBV5-1 and TRBJ1-2, reads KAGVTQTPRYLIKTRGQQVTLSCSPISGHRSVSWYQQTPGQGLQFLFEYFSETQRNKGNFPGRFSGRQFSNSRSEMNVSTLELGDSALYLCASSLGRPYGYTFGSGTRLTVV.

The chain links TRBV28 to TRBJ2-3, with TRBD1 identical over 7 bases. The CDR3 has 15 residues. V was pared by 7 bases and J by 0 bases, with 7 bases of the junction left unmatched. CDR1 MDHEN and CDR2 SYDVKM come from the germline V gene. This CDR3 reads CASMGQTRSTDTQYF. The CDR3 DNA is TGTGCCAGCATGGGACAGACCAGAAGCACAGATACGCAGTATTTT.

The table lists this clonotype with many counts. The rearrangement links TRBV29-1 to TRBJ2-1; D is uncertain. The CDR3 has 15 amino acids. V was clipped by 0 bases and J by 2 bases, with 11 bases between them. Germline CDR1 reads SQVTM; CDR2 reads ANQGSEA. The CDR3 bases are TGCAGCGTTGAAGATCCGCCCGTAACCTACAATGAGCAGTTCTTC. It specifies CSVEDPPVTYNEQFF.

The table lists this clonotype with a few counts. The chain uses TRBV28 and TRBJ2-1, with 8 bases lining up with TRBD2. V lost 3 bases to trimming and J lost 7 bases; unmatched junction nucleotides: 11. The germline CDR1 and CDR2 sequences are MDHEN and SYDVKM. The CDR3 sequence is 16 residues long. The CDR3 loop reads CASSFGGGRGLNEQFF. The DNA of the CDR3 is TGTGCCAGCAGTTTTGGCGGGGGGCGGGGCCTAAATGAGCAGTTCTTC.

This clonotype was recorded at least ten times. This chain uses TRBV20-1 with TRBJ2-3; 10 bases line up with TRBD2. The germline V gene has CDR1 DFQATT and CDR2 SNEGSKA (reference sequence). The CDR3 is 16 amino acids. Unmatched junction bases numbered 9, after V lost 1 base and J lost 5 bases. The CDR3 bases are TGCAGTGCTAGAGTTGAGAGCGGGAGGGCCGGAGATACGCAGTATTTT. This sequence encodes CSARVESGRAGDTQYF.

This sequence joins TRBV5-1 and TRBJ2-7, with D tentatively TRBD1 or TRBD2 (5 bases each). CDR3 length: 16 residues. Trimming took 4 bases from V and 0 from J, leaving 17 bases between them. Germline CDR1 is SGHRS and CDR2 is YFSETQ. The CDR3 DNA reads as TGCGCCAGCAGCGGAACCGGGACCGCCGGCTCCTACGAGCAGTACTTC. Amino acids: CASSGTGTAGSYEQYF.